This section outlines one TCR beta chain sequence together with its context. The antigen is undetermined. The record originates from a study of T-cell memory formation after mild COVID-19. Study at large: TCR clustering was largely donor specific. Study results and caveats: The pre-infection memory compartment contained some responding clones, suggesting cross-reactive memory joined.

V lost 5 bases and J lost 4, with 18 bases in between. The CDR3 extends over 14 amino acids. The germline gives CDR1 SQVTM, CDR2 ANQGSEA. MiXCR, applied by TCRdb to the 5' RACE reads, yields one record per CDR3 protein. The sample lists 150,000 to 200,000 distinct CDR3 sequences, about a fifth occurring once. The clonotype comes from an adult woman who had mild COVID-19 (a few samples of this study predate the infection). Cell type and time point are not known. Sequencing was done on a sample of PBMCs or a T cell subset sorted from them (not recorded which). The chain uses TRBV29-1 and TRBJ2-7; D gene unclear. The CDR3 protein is CSVLLQSITYEQYF. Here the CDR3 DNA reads TGCAGCGTTCTACTACAGTCGATCACATACGAGCAGTACTTC.